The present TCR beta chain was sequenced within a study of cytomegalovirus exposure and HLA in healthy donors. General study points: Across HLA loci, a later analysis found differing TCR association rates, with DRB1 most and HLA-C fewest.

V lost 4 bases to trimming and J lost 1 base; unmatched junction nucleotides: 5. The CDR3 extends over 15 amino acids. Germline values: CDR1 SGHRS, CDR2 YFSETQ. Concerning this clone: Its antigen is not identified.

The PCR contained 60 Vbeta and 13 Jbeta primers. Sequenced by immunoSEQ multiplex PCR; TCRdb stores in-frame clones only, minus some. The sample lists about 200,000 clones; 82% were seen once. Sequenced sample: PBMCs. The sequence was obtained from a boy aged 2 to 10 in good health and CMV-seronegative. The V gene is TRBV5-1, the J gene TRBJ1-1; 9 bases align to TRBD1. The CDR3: CASSGTGGPNTEAFF. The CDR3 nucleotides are TGCGCCAGCAGCGGAACAGGGGGCCCGAACACTGAAGCTTTCTTT.